The TCR beta chain described here comes from a study of T cells after yellow fever vaccination. About the study: Each low-cell-number fraction was prepared by means of SMART-Seq v4 Ultra Low Input. Findings and limits, study-wide: In FACS-sorted repertoires, abundant clonotypes from the bulk population could appear as contaminants. Researchers report a weaker secondary response that nonetheless peaked faster, day 5 versus 15.

The CDR3 consists of 12 residues. V lost 4 bases to trimming and J lost 1 base, with 4 bases between them. A word on this clonotype: Its specificity is unknown.

Template switching by 5'RACE produced TCR cDNA, adding a universal primer site and UMIs. MiXCR, run by TCRdb on the 5' RACE reads, gives a single entry per CDR3 protein. The sample holds some 290,000 distinct CDR3 sequences; approximately 11% are singletons and the top ten take less than 3.5%. The chain has TRBV12-3 or TRBV12-4 and TRBJ1-1; D gene ambiguous. This receptor was identified in a man aged 18 to 29 who received the YFV17D yellow fever vaccine. Here the sequenced sample was CD4+ T cells sorted from PBMCs, taken 45 days after the yellow fever booster vaccination. The CDR3 DNA reads as TGTGCCAGCAGTTCAGGGAACACTGAAGCTTTCTTT. Protein sequence: CASSSGNTEAFF.